This entry describes one T cell receptor (beta chain). The junction shows a germline mismatch at one end, possibly a read error. This specimen comes from a study of shared T cell receptors in the human thymus. Generated by immunoSEQ multiplex PCR, the TCRdb table keeps only in-frame clones and is missing some. The sample has about 660,000 clones; approximately 87% are singletons. The CDR3 runs to 8 residues. Germline V gene sequence: CDR1 DFQATT, CDR2 SNEGSKA (reference sequence). The same sample was also studied in work on human thymus T cells. As that report states: What appeared biased in thymic and blood repertoires was the usage of V and J genes.

V is TRBV20-1 and J is TRBJ2-1; a weak D match, TRBD1 (5 bases). The sequencing input was thymocytes. This sequence originates from a boy younger than two with a congenital heart defect. The CDR3 DNA is TGCAGTAACAGGCTACGGATCTTC. As protein: CSNRLRIF.